This T cell receptor (beta chain) was sequenced during a study of neurological immune-mediated disorders. Study-wide points: The most TCR clonal expansion was seen in HTLV-1-associated myelopathy, and the least was seen in multiple sclerosis, which fell below healthy controls.

Sample time point: technical triplicate 2. This CDR3 contains 12 residues. The germline V and J ends were trimmed by 0 bases and 8 bases, with 11 bases remaining between them. CDR1 is SQVTM and CDR2 is ANQGSEA in the germline V gene. The cDNA was generated by 5'RACE with 10-nucleotide random UMIs. TCRdb called the 5' RACE reads again in MiXCR, with one record for every CDR3 protein. The sample consists of about 31,000 distinct CDR3 sequences, more than 10% of them appearing once. This clonotype was picked up many times. Antigen specificity is unknown. The chain couples TRBV29-1 to TRBJ2-7; D not resolved. Sequencing input: CD4+ T cells from blood. This clonotype originated in a female donor with HTLV-1-associated myelopathy (HAM/TSP). CDR3 nucleotide sequence: TGCAGCGTTGAAGATCAAAAGGAACAGCAGTACTTC. Protein: CSVEDQKEQQYF.